This T cell receptor beta chain comes out of a study of T cells in Graves' hyperthyroidism and ophthalmopathy (dated by TCRdb to between 2019 and 2020). Turning to the overall study: Peripheral blood was collected at initial diagnosis, before any treatment. To identify distinguishing TCR V-J signatures, a discovery cohort of some 99 patients was used, comprising 43 with Graves' ophthalmopathy and 55 to 65 with stable Graves' hyperthyroidism. Prospective prediction of ophthalmopathy was tested in an independent validation cohort consisting of 18 hyperthyroidism patients and approximately 16 patients who later progressed to ophthalmopathy. The roughly 90 discovery patients were divided at random into training and test sets in a 7:3 ratio. Thyroid tissue and blood T-cell repertoires from more than 5 Graves' hyperthyroidism patients were also compared in the study. After sampling, hyperthyroidism patients received methimazole starting at 30 mg daily, and ophthalmopathy patients received high-dose intravenous methylprednisolone. The paper describes TCR Vbeta CDR3 sequencing of about 140 peripheral blood samples, made up of about 41 ophthalmopathy patients, over 70 hyperthyroidism patients and about 17 progressor patients.

Paper-wide results and their limitations: Ophthalmopathy was separated from stable hyperthyroidism by a 13 V-J signature model, with around 88% sensitivity and roughly 81% specificity obtained in cross-validation and 80%/75% obtained in testing. No statistical method was used to set the sample size in advance, and investigators knew the group allocation. In validation, the model predicted progression to ophthalmopathy a median of around six months before onset, with approximately 71% sensitivity and roughly 77% specificity. Most expanded thyroid clonotypes (frequency above 0.001) were also found in blood, which suggests that blood repertoires may mirror thyroid immune responses.

Amplification of TCR beta CDR3 regions was carried out from RNA transcripts. The first round of RT-PCR for the TCR CDR3 was performed with the HTBI primer set and the Qiagen OneStep RT-PCR kit. Libraries were constructed in a second round of multiplex PCR, after which size selection and purification were carried out. Paired-end sequencing of the libraries was performed with 100 bp reads on an Illumina HiSeq2000. Under the source paper's analysis protocol: SOAPnuke was used to process the raw data, throwing out any read that contained adapters or uncalled bases, had a mean Phred below 15, or lacked an exact constant-primer or identifier match. COPE v1.2.5 was used to merge high-quality paired reads, and clonotypes were defined as unique nucleotide sequences. MiTCR v1.1 was used to align clonotypes to the IMGT TRBV, TRBD and TRBJ reference segments. Only V-J combinations with frequency above 0.0001, covering about 99% of repertoires, were analysed. The TCS score was defined as F50 (clonal expansion) divided by E x V (chaos), with BLOSUM62-based TCRdist calculated between CDR3 peptides within each V-J. Welch's t-statistics and random forest reduced roughly 530 V-J features to 10 to 15, which were used in a naive Bayes classifier (R e1071). TCRdb handled the public reads itself, with Q25 trimming in fastp and clone calling in MiXCR, and kept productive beta chains. Every CDR3 protein is listed once, alongside the most common genes and DNA of its rows. The V and J calls and clone size come from TCRdb's table, not from the authors' own analysis. Present in this sample are 450,000 to 650,000 distinct CDR3 sequences, over 15% of which were seen just once. Approximately 15% of the sample rests with the top ten.

Ophthalmopathy patients had moderately to severely active disease, Clinical Activity Score of at least 3, NOSPECS grade of at least 4, and duration under 3 months. Exclusion was applied to patients with uncontrolled infections, other autoimmune diseases, pregnancy or lactation. Diagnoses relied on clinical symptoms, serum thyroxine and TRAb, thyroid ultrasound and orbital computed tomography. PBMCs were separated from roughly 10 ml of fresh peripheral blood using Ficoll-Paque density gradient centrifugation. Total RNA was extracted using Trizol reagent, and RNA quality was assessed on an Agilent 2100 Bioanalyzer. In its sample, this clonotype was seen a few times. What antigen it recognizes has not been identified. Base-call qualities are not available, and no considerably larger clone is one nucleotide away. V drops 3 bases and J drops 4 bases, leaving 19 bases in between. The CDR3 has 17 amino acids, counting the end cysteine and phenylalanine. CDR3 DNA only is kept here, 51 bases in frame from base 1. CDR1 and CDR2 were assigned from the germline V gene as SGHAT and FQNNGV.

Specimen: blood. The chain joins TRBV11-2 to TRBJ1-5; there is no confident call for the D gene. The sequence was obtained from a woman between 18 and 29 years old with Graves' ophthalmopathy. The CDR3 loop reads CASSFISAFRENQPQHF. The DNA is as follows: TGTGCCAGCAGCTTTATAAGCGCCTTTCGGGAAAATCAGCCCCAGCATTTT.